These T cell receptor beta chains were read from a single sample in a study of blood T cells in healthy people across ages. Using its own MiXCR run on the 5' RACE reads, TCRdb lists one record per CDR3 protein. Of 800,000 to 950,000 distinct CDR3 sequences in the sample, about 44% are singletons; the top ten hold under 15%. The sequencing input was blood. The receptor set was obtained from a man younger than 45 in good health. Each CDR3 is given with its conserved first and last residue. The order of the fields is clone size, V gene, D gene, J gene, CDR3 DNA, CDR3 protein. The D gene is left open where the match is weak. Size is omitted from some rows. Given values are once, few, many or a class for expanded clones.

few	TRBV6-2/TRBV6-3	NA	TRBJ1-2	TGTGCCACCTCGTGGAGTAGGGACTATGGCTACACCTTC	CATSWSRDYGYTF
NA	TRBV25-1	NA	TRBJ2-3	TGTGCCAGCAAGAGGGGACGCGCAGATACGCAGTATTTT	CASKRGRADTQYF
NA	TRBV4-3	TRBD2	TRBJ2-3	TGCGCCAGCAGCCCGTCCCTTTTAGCGGGGGGGCCAGATACGCAGTATTTT	CASSPSLLAGGPDTQYF
few	TRBV5-1	NA	TRBJ2-7	TGCGCCAGCAGCACCCAGGGAGCGTTCGGCGAGCAGTACTTC	CASSTQGAFGEQYF
NA	TRBV7-2	TRBD1	TRBJ1-6	TGTGCCAGCAGCTTATACAGGGGAGGTTCACCCCTCCACTTT	CASSLYRGGSPLHF
few	TRBV28	NA	TRBJ2-3	TGTGCCAGCAGTGAACAGGACGCGTGGTCGGTCACGCAGTATTTT	CASSEQDAWSVTQYF
NA	TRBV5-1	NA	TRBJ1-1	TGCGCCAGCAGCGAAAACAGGCCGGGGTCCACTGAAGCTTTCTTT	CASSENRPGSTEAFF
few	TRBV20-1	NA	TRBJ2-2	TGCAGTGCTAGAGCTACAGGGCGTATAACCGGGGAGCTGTTTTTT	CSARATGRITGELFF
NA	TRBV6-5	NA	TRBJ2-6	TGTGCCAGCAGTCGACAGGTTCAGGGGGCCAACGTCCTGACTTTC	CASSRQVQGANVLTF
many	TRBV10-3	NA	TRBJ2-1	TGTGCCATCATTGATCGACTCTCCTCCTACAATGAGCAGTTCTTC	CAIIDRLSSYNEQFF
few	TRBV4-1	TRBD2	TRBJ2-1	TGCGCCAGCAGCCCGGGACTAGCGGTTGAGCAGTTCTTC	CASSPGLAVEQFF
NA	TRBV7-2	TRBD1	TRBJ2-7	TGTGCCAGCAGCTTCTGGGACAGCTCCTACGGGCAGTACTTC	CASSFWDSSYGQYF
NA	TRBV27	TRBD1	TRBJ2-7	TGTGCCAGCAGTCAAAACCCGGACAGGGACGAGCAGTACTTC	CASSQNPDRDEQYF
NA	TRBV4-2	NA	TRBJ1-4	TGTGCCAGCAGCCAAGAAGGGCGGGGGAATGAAAAACTGTTTTTT	CASSQEGRGNEKLFF
many	TRBV11-2	TRBD1	TRBJ2-7	TGTGCCAGCAGCTTTCCCCTGGACAGGGGCACCGAGCAGTACTTC	CASSFPLDRGTEQYF
few	TRBV12-3/TRBV12-4	TRBD2	TRBJ2-1	TGTGCCAGCAGTTATGGCGGGGGGCACAATGAGCAGTTCTTC	CASSYGGGHNEQFF
NA	TRBV6-6	TRBD1	TRBJ2-5	TGTGCCGGATCGGGGACAGGAGCCCAAGAGACCCAGTACTTC	CAGSGTGAQETQYF
once	TRBV4-2	TRBD2	TRBJ2-3	TGTGCCAGCAGCCAAGTGAGCGGGGGCTCGAGCACAGATACGCAGAATTTT	CASSQVSGGSSTDTQNF
NA	TRBV4-1	NA	TRBJ2-4	TGCGCCAGCAGCCGCAACAGGGAGTCCCAAAACATTCAGTACTTC	CASSRNRESQNIQYF
few	TRBV4-1	TRBD1	TRBJ1-2	TGCGCCAGCAGCTCACAGGGGCGGATAGCTGGAAACTATGGCTACACCTTC	CASSSQGRIAGNYGYTF
few	TRBV4-2	TRBD2	TRBJ2-5	TGTGCCAGCAGCCAAGAGACTAGCGGAAAGCAAGAGACCCAGTACTTC	CASSQETSGKQETQYF
NA	TRBV13	NA	TRBJ2-1	TGTGCCAGCAGCTTAGTCAGGCCGGGTGAGCAGTTCTTC	CASSLVRPGEQFF
NA	TRBV6-2/TRBV6-3	NA	TRBJ1-2	TGTGCCAGCAGTTACGTGGGGGTTGGCTACACCTTC	CASSYVGVGYTF
NA	TRBV28	NA	TRBJ2-1	TGTGCCAGCAAGGCGAGTGTCCTAACCTACAATGAGCAGTTCTTC	CASKASVLTYNEQFF
NA	TRBV4-1	TRBD1	TRBJ1-5	TGCGCCAGCAGCCAAAACCGGGACAGGGTTTTACAGCCCCAGCATTTT	CASSQNRDRVLQPQHF
NA	TRBV14	NA	TRBJ2-7	TGTGCCAGCAGCCAAGAATGGCCACTCAACTACGAGCAGTACTTC	CASSQEWPLNYEQYF
NA	TRBV4-3	NA	TRBJ2-2	TGCGCCAGCAGCCAAGCAGCGGCTTATCGGGACACCGGGGAGCTGTTTTTT	CASSQAAAYRDTGELFF
few	TRBV4-3	TRBD1	TRBJ1-2	TGCGCCAGCAGCCAGGAGACAGGGGAGGCATATGGCTACACCTTC	CASSQETGEAYGYTF
NA	TRBV6-5	NA	TRBJ2-5	TGTGCCAGCAGTTACCAGGGGCTGGAGACCCAGTACTTC	CASSYQGLETQYF
few	TRBV7-9	NA	TRBJ1-2	TGTGCCAGCAGCTCCACGGACAAGAACAGAAATGGCTACACCTTC	CASSSTDKNRNGYTF
NA	TRBV5-1	NA	TRBJ2-3	TGCGCCAGCAGCACCGCGGGGACAGATACGCAGTATTTT	CASSTAGTDTQYF
NA	TRBV25-1	NA	TRBJ1-3	TGTGCCAGCAGTGAAGGCGGACTCTCTGGAAACACCATATATTTT	CASSEGGLSGNTIYF
few	TRBV11-2	NA	TRBJ1-1	TGTGCCAGCAGCTTAGATGCCCGGTTGAACACTGAAGCTTTCTTT	CASSLDARLNTEAFF
few	TRBV9	NA	TRBJ2-7	TGTGCCAGCAGCGTAGAGGTCTGGGACGAGCAGTACTTC	CASSVEVWDEQYF
NA	TRBV5-1	NA	TRBJ2-3	TGCGCCGGCAGCTTGGGGGGGGCGACAGATACGCAGTATTTT	CAGSLGGATDTQYF
NA	TRBV6-6	TRBD2	TRBJ2-5	TGTGCCAGCACTACCGGGACTAGCTGGGAGACCCAGTACTTC	CASTTGTSWETQYF
NA	TRBV12-3/TRBV12-4	NA	TRBJ1-5	TGTGCCAGCAGTTTAAGGCCGACACTTAATAGCAATCAGCCCCAGCATTTT	CASSLRPTLNSNQPQHF
NA	TRBV7-9	TRBD1	TRBJ2-5	TGTGCCAGCAGCGCGTGGACAGGGGGCTACCACCAAGAGACCCAGTACTTC	CASSAWTGGYHQETQYF
NA	TRBV28	NA	TRBJ1-2	TGTGCCAGCAGTTTCAGGGAAGACTATGGCTACACCTTC	CASSFREDYGYTF
NA	TRBV5-1	NA	TRBJ2-7	TGCGCCAGCAGCTTGAGGGGAATCTTTTACGAGCAGTACTTC	CASSLRGIFYEQYF
few	TRBV3-1	NA	TRBJ2-1	TGTGCCAGCAGCCAAACTTACCCTCGGGGTGAGCAGTTCTTC	CASSQTYPRGEQFF
many	TRBV5-1	NA	TRBJ2-3	TGCGCCACCCTACAGGCCCTCGCAATGGATACGCAGTATTTT	CATLQALAMDTQYF
few	TRBV29-1	NA	TRBJ1-4	TGCAGCGCGGGGGACACCAGAAATGAAAAACTGTTTTTT	CSAGDTRNEKLFF
few	TRBV7-2	NA	TRBJ1-6	TGTGCCAGCAGCTTAGCTCGGGCTGTAAATTCACCCCTCCACTTT	CASSLARAVNSPLHF
few	TRBV27	NA	TRBJ1-1	TGTGCCAGCAGTTTAAGTTTTGGAGGCAGGAACACTGAAGCTTTCTTT	CASSLSFGGRNTEAFF
NA	TRBV5-1	NA	TRBJ1-2	TGCGCCAGCAGCTGGGGCCGGGGGGACGCTAACTATGGCTACACCTTC	CASSWGRGDANYGYTF
NA	TRBV7-8	TRBD1	TRBJ2-7	TGTGCCAGCAGCGGAGGAACAGGGGAACCGTTCTACGAGCAGTACTTC	CASSGGTGEPFYEQYF
NA	TRBV4-2	TRBD1	TRBJ2-7	TGTGCCAGCAGCCAAACGAGACAGGGCCTGCCCGAGCAGTACTTC	CASSQTRQGLPEQYF
NA	TRBV10-3	TRBD2	TRBJ2-1	TGTGCCGCTGGGACTAGCTCCTACAATGAGCAGTTCTTC	CAAGTSSYNEQFF
few	TRBV29-1	TRBD1	TRBJ2-1	TGCAGCGTTGATGGGGCCAGGGGGCAATACAATGAGCAGTTCTTC	CSVDGARGQYNEQFF
NA	TRBV5-1	NA	TRBJ2-4	TGCGCCAGCAGCTTGGATTCTGGGCAGGGGGGCGAAGTTCAGTACTTC	CASSLDSGQGGEVQYF
NA	TRBV25-1	NA	TRBJ1-5	TGTGCCAGCAGGAAACAGGGATTTAATCAGCCCCAGCATTTT	CASRKQGFNQPQHF
NA	TRBV29-1	TRBD1	TRBJ2-7	TGCAGCGGTAAACAGGGGTACAAGCAGTACTTC	CSGKQGYKQYF
NA	TRBV30	TRBD1	TRBJ1-5	TGTGCCTGTCGATTCCGGGACAGAGGAGGTAGTCAGCCCCAGCATTTT	CACRFRDRGGSQPQHF
few	TRBV20-1	NA	TRBJ1-6	TGCAGTGCTAGAGATCCCGGTCGAAATTCACCCCTCCACTTT	CSARDPGRNSPLHF
NA	TRBV12-3/TRBV12-4	TRBD2	TRBJ2-5	TGTGCCAGCAGTTGGCGAGGGACTAGCGGCGTTTTCCAAGAGACCCAGTACTTC	CASSWRGTSGVFQETQYF
NA	TRBV28	TRBD2	TRBJ2-7	TGTGCCAGCAGTTTTCCTAGCGGGGGTAGGGACGAGCAGTACTTC	CASSFPSGGRDEQYF